The 18 T cell receptor beta chains below come from one sample, sequenced in a study of blood T cell repertoires in COVID-19. The data were produced by immunoSEQ multiplex PCR, yet TCRdb's version contains in-frame clones alone and is incomplete. The sample contains roughly 25,000 clones, more than 75% of which appear only once. The sample taken for sequencing was peripheral blood. These receptors came from an elderly woman with acute or convalescent COVID-19.

This clone was seen a single time. In nucleotides, the CDR3 is TGTGCCAAAAAAGCGGGAGGGCCCCCCTACGAGCAGTACTTC. This codes for CAKKAGGPPYEQYF. V usage is TRBV18 and J usage is TRBJ2-7, with 10 bases lining up with TRBD2. J gave up 2 bases and V 10 bases, and 8 bases lay outside the gene matches. Germline V gives CDR1 KGHSH, CDR2 LQKENI. CDR3 length: 14 amino acids. Full variable domain (outside the CDR3, taken from reference TRBV18 and TRBJ2-7): NAGVMQNPRHLVRRRGQEARLRCSPMKGHSHVYWYRQLPEEGLKFMVYLQKENIIDESGMPKERFSAEFPKEGPSILRIQQVVRGDSAAYFCAKKAGGPPYEQYFGPGTRLTVT.

The rearrangement uses TRBV9 and TRBJ2-1, with 9 bases matching TRBD2. Germline CDR1 and CDR2: SGDLS and YYNGEE. This CDR3 contains 17 residues. V lost 3 bases and J lost 4; bases outside the gene matches: 11. The CDR3 region has the DNA TGTGCCAGCAGCGCCACGCCTCTAGCGGGGCTGTACAATGAGCAGTTCTTC. Protein sequence: CASSATPLAGLYNEQFF.

This clone was observed a few times. This chain connects TRBV7-9 to TRBJ1-5; no reliable D call. CDR1 and CDR2 from the germline V gene are SEHNR and FQNEAQ (reference sequence). The CDR3 has 14 amino acids. Trimming removed 1 base from V and 6 bases from J, with 10 bases in between. The CDR3 here is CASSLVGPGQPQHF. For the CDR3, the DNA is TGTGCCAGCAGCTTAGTTGGGCCAGGTCAGCCCCAGCATTTT. The variable domain in full, completed from reference TRBV7-9 and TRBJ1-5, reads DTGVSQNPRHKITKRGQNVTFRCDPISEHNRLYWYRQTLGQGPEFLTYFQNEAQLEKSRLLSDRFSAERPKGSFSTLEIQRTEQGDSAMYLCASSLVGPGQPQHFGDGTRLSIL.

This clone was seen a single time. The gene calls are TRBV25-1 and TRBJ2-7; 12 positions agree with TRBD1. Germline lookup yields CDR1 MGHDK and CDR2 SYGVNS. CDR3 length: 15 residues. V trimming: 8 bases; J trimming: 6 bases; junction bases outside the gene matches: 11. CDR3 sequence: CASGGGQGASGEQYF. The CDR3 region has the DNA TGTGCCAGCGGTGGGGGACAGGGGGCGTCCGGCGAGCAGTACTTC.

This sequence joins TRBV9 and TRBJ2-2; TRBD2 matches 7 bases. The V gene end was trimmed by 0 bases and the J gene end by 6 bases; junction bases not matched to a gene: 14. The germline V gene has CDR1 SGDLS and CDR2 YYNGEE. The CDR3 totals 18 residues. CDR3 residues: CASSVGGLGGTSPGELFF. CDR3 DNA sequence: TGTGCCAGCAGCGTAGGGGGCCTCGGGGGGACCTCTCCCGGGGAGCTGTTTTTT. The variable domain in full, completed from reference TRBV9 and TRBJ2-2, reads DSGVTQTPKHLITATGQRVTLRCSPRSGDLSVYWYQQSLDQGLQFLIQYYNGEERAKGNILERFSAQQFPDLHSELNLSSLELGDSALYFCASSVGGLGGTSPGELFFGEGSRLTVL.

V gene TRBV11-2 combines with J gene TRBJ2-1; D may be TRBD2 (6 bases). The CDR3 is 15 amino acids. Trimming pared 7 bases from V and 0 bases from J, leaving 13 bases between. Germline V gene data show CDR1 as SGHAT and CDR2 as FQNNGV. CDR3 nucleotides: TGTGCCAGCACCTCCGGGGGAAGCTCCTACAATGAGCAGTTCTTC. This sequence encodes CASTSGGSSYNEQFF.

The rearrangement links TRBV4-1 to TRBJ1-1; no definite D call. The germline gives CDR1 MGHRA, CDR2 YSYEKL. V dropped 0 bases and J dropped 1 base, with 9 bases sitting between them. The length of the CDR3 is 15 residues. The CDR3 nucleotides read TGCGCCAGCAGCCAAGATTGGGCAGGGAACACTGAAGCTTTCTTT. Protein product: CASSQDWAGNTEAFF.

The J gene is TRBJ1-6, the V gene TRBV10-2, with 10 bases lining up with TRBD1. Germline V lookup: CDR1 WSHSY, CDR2 SAAADI. CDR3 size: 16 residues. Germline trimming cut 8 bases from V and 5 bases from J; bases unmatched to any gene: 9. This CDR3 reads CASSAGTGVNNSPLHF. The CDR3 bases are TGCGCCAGCTCCGCCGGGACAGGGGTTAATAATTCACCCCTCCACTTT.

This clone came up a few times. This chain connects TRBV19 to TRBJ2-3; D not resolved. The CDR3 is made up of 13 amino acids. Germline-derived CDR1 and CDR2 are LNHDA and SQIVND (reference sequence). V was clipped by 7 bases and J by 2 bases, with 10 bases between them. The CDR3 region is CASTSPPTDTQYF. The CDR3 DNA reads TGTGCCAGTACCTCCCCCCCCACAGATACGCAGTATTTT.

The rearrangement links TRBV6-6 to TRBJ2-7, with TRBD2 identical over 8 bases. The CDR3 covers 16 residues. In germline, CDR1 is MNHNY, CDR2 SVGAGI (reference sequence). Trimming at V came to 4 bases and at J to 0 bases, leaving 8 bases not matched to a gene. The CDR3 DNA reads TGTGCCAGCAGTTCCCCGGGACTAGGGAACTCCTACGAGCAGTACTTC. As protein: CASSSPGLGNSYEQYF.

The chain is built from TRBV3-1 (or the pseudogene TRBV3-2) and TRBJ1-5; 9 positions match TRBD1. Germline V gives CDR1 LGHDT, CDR2 YNNKEL (reference sequence). This CDR3 is 16 amino acids long. Trimming at V came to 5 bases and at J to 6 bases, leaving 11 bases not matched to a gene. CDR3 residues: CASSFLDRGEGQPQHF. CDR3 in DNA: TGTGCCAGCAGCTTCCTGGACAGGGGAGAGGGTCAGCCCCAGCATTTT.

This chain uses TRBV30 with TRBJ1-2, with TRBD1 matching 9 bases. The J segment lost 8 bases and the V segment lost 2 bases, leaving 9 bases of the junction unmatched. Per germline, CDR1 GTSNPN and CDR2 SVGIG (reference sequence). The CDR3 spans 14 residues. This CDR3 reads CAWSSSGQGGGYTF. The CDR3 DNA reads TGTGCCTGGAGTTCCTCGGGACAGGGAGGCGGCTACACCTTC.

This chain joins TRBV6-5 and TRBJ1-5; TRBD1 matches 7 bases. CDR3 length: 14 amino acids. In germline, CDR1 is MNHEY, CDR2 SVGAGI. After removal of 4 bases from V and 2 bases from J, the junction contained 2 bases not matched to a gene. This CDR3 is CASSLGQGNQPQHF. The CDR3 DNA sequence: TGTGCCAGCAGTTTAGGACAGGGCAATCAGCCCCAGCATTTT.

The chain is built from TRBV4-1 and TRBJ1-5; D ambiguous. CDR3 size: 14 residues. The germline V gene encodes CDR1 MGHRA and CDR2 YSYEKL. V lost 1 base to trimming and J lost 2 bases, with 6 bases between them. The CDR3 DNA follows: TGCGCCAGCAGCCAAGTGCTAGGCAATCAGCCCCAGCATTTT. It is translated as CASSQVLGNQPQHF.

The CDR3 reads CASSRLGGRAGEQFF. In DNA, the CDR3 is TGTGCCAGCAGCCGCCTAGGCGGGAGGGCCGGTGAGCAGTTCTTC. The chain links TRBV3-1 (or the pseudogene TRBV3-2) to TRBJ2-1; the match to TRBD2 covers 9 bases. The germline V gene has CDR1 LGHDT and CDR2 YNNKEL (reference sequence). The CDR3 runs to 15 residues. J lost 9 bases, V lost 4 bases, and 10 bases had no gene match.

The chain is built from TRBV7-9 and TRBJ2-2, with 10 nucleotides matching TRBD1. Germline V lookup: CDR1 SEHNR, CDR2 FQNEAQ (reference sequence). The trim removed 3 bases at V and 6 bases at J, leaving 4 bases unmatched. The CDR3 totals 15 residues. CDR3 nucleotide sequence: TGTGCCAGCAGCTTGGGGACAGGGGAAGCCGGGGAGCTGTTTTTT. This encodes CASSLGTGEAGELFF.

The chain combines TRBV7-2 with TRBJ2-7; a possible D gene is TRBD2 (5 bases). The germline V and J ends were trimmed by 5 bases and 3 bases, with 14 bases remaining between them. CDR1 SGHTA and CDR2 FQGNSA come from the germline V gene. The CDR3 has 14 amino acids. The CDR3, as DNA: TGTGCCAGCAGCCTCTCCACGGGGTTCTACGAGCAGTACTTC. Its translation: CASSLSTGFYEQYF.

This chain uses TRBV13 with TRBJ2-5, with D unresolved. Germline CDR1 is PRHDT and CDR2 is FYEKMQ (reference sequence). V lost 2 bases, J lost 0 bases, and 7 bases lay in between. This CDR3 has 14 residues. CDR3 in amino acids: CASSLLRYQETQYF. The CDR3 DNA reads TGTGCCAGCAGCTTACTCAGGTACCAAGAGACCCAGTACTTC. Full variable domain (rest looked up from reference TRBV13 and TRBJ2-5): AAGVIQSPRHLIKEKRETATLKCYPIPRHDTVYWYQQGPGQDPQFLISFYEKMQSDKGSIPDRFSAQQFSDYHSELNMSSLELGDSALYFCASSLLRYQETQYFGPGTRLLVL.